Below are 19 T cell receptor beta chains sequenced from a single sample in a study of blood T cell repertoires in COVID-19. The assay was immunoSEQ multiplex PCR, and TCRdb's table has in-frame clones only and misses some. The top ten clones hold under 10% of a sample with fewer than 120,000 clones, 65% to 80% of them seen once. Sequenced input: peripheral blood. Receptors were obtained from a woman aged 55-70 years with acute or convalescent COVID-19.

The V gene is TRBV6-1, the J gene TRBJ1-3, with 7 nucleotides matching TRBD1. The CDR3 runs 16 residues. The V gene end was trimmed by 4 bases and the J gene end by 4 bases; junction bases not matched to a gene: 10. Germline CDR1 and CDR2: MNHNS and SASEGT. The CDR3 reads CASSVYRGSAGNTIYF. CDR3 bases: TGTGCCAGCAGTGTCTACAGGGGCTCGGCCGGAAACACCATATATTTT.

This clone turned up a few times. This rearrangement joins TRBV7-3 to TRBJ2-3; the match to TRBD2 covers 14 bases. CDR3 length: 15 amino acids. J gave up 7 bases and V 5 bases, and 5 bases lay outside the gene matches. CDR1 is SGHTA and CDR2 is FQGTGA in the germline V gene. Written as DNA, the CDR3 is TGTGCCAGCAGCCGACTAGCGGGGGGGCAATATACGCAGTATTTT. Translating it yields CASSRLAGGQYTQYF.

The rearrangement uses TRBV6-4 and TRBJ2-3; maybe TRBD1 (5 bases). Deletions cut 7 bases from V and 4 bases from J, with 12 bases between. Germline V lookup: CDR1 MRHNA, CDR2 SNTAGT. CDR3 size: 13 residues. The CDR3 nucleotides are TGTGCCAGCACCGGACACCCGGCAGATACGCAGTATTTT. Residues: CASTGHPADTQYF.

The chain is built from TRBV19 and TRBJ2-7, with TRBD1 identical over 9 bases. CDR1 and CDR2 (germline): LNHDA, SQIVND (reference sequence). This CDR3 has 17 amino acids. The V gene end was trimmed by 6 bases and the J gene end by 5 bases; junction bases not matched to a gene: 17. CDR3 loop: CASSSGTGIGSVNEQYF. The CDR3 coding sequence is TGTGCCAGTAGCTCCGGGACAGGGATCGGGAGCGTGAACGAGCAGTACTTC.

A few counts support this clone. The V gene is TRBV20-1, the J gene TRBJ1-5; TRBD1 is a possible D gene (5 bases). Germline V gives CDR1 DFQATT, CDR2 SNEGSKA (reference sequence). The CDR3 runs 13 residues. The V and J ends lost 3 bases and 4 bases respectively, with 10 bases between them. CDR3 DNA: TGCAGTGCTAGTCGACAGCCTAATCAGCCCCAGCATTTT. This translates into CSASRQPNQPQHF.

The chain couples TRBV13 to TRBJ2-1; 7 bases line up with TRBD1. The V segment lost 3 bases and the J segment 15 bases; nucleotides outside the gene matches: 17. The V gene's germline CDR1 is PRHDT and CDR2 FYEKMQ (reference sequence). CDR3 length equals 15 residues. Here the CDR3 reads CASSLDRLAQGERFF. In nucleotides, the CDR3 is TGTGCCAGCAGCTTGGACAGGCTTGCCCAGGGAGAGAGGTTCTTC.

The genes are TRBV7-9 and TRBJ1-4; D unclear. The length of the CDR3 is 13 residues. V lost 5 bases, J lost 8 bases, and 12 bases lay in between. Per the germline V gene, CDR1 is SEHNR and CDR2 is FQNEAQ (reference sequence). The DNA of the CDR3 is TGTGCCAGCAGCCGACAACCGGTGGAAAAACTGTTTTTT. Amino acid sequence: CASSRQPVEKLFF. The whole variable domain, filled in from reference TRBV7-9 and TRBJ1-4, reads DTGVSQNPRHKITKRGQNVTFRCDPISEHNRLYWYRQTLGQGPEFLTYFQNEAQLEKSRLLSDRFSAERPKGSFSTLEIQRTEQGDSAMYLCASSRQPVEKLFFGSGTQLSVL.

The rearrangement joins TRBV4-1 to TRBJ1-2, with unresolved D. CDR1 and CDR2 (germline): MGHRA, YSYEKL. Trimming stripped 4 bases from V and 3 bases from J, with 9 bases between. The CDR3 extends over 13 amino acids. CDR3 in DNA: TGCGCCAGCAGCCGCGGGAACGACTATGGCTACACCTTC. Translation gives CASSRGNDYGYTF.

This clone was seen only once. In DNA, the CDR3 is TGTGCCAGTAGTATGAGACAGGGGGGATATCCCGAGACCCAGTACTTC. This gives the protein CASSMRQGGYPETQYF. The rearrangement uses TRBV19 and TRBJ2-5; TRBD1 agrees at 9 bases. The CDR3 runs 16 residues. J was trimmed by 5 bases and V by 3 bases; bases with no gene match: 10. Germline V gene data show CDR1 as LNHDA and CDR2 as SQIVND (reference sequence).

V usage is TRBV2 and J usage is TRBJ2-3; TRBD2 might be the D (5 bases). The V end was cut by 6 bases, the J end by 4 bases, with 23 bases between. Looked up from germline, CDR1 is SNHLY and CDR2 is FYNNEI. The CDR3 length is 17 residues. CDR3 sequence (DNA): TGTGCCAGCAGCCGGGGTGTCCGGGTAGGCTATTCAGATACGCAGTATTTT. Its protein is CASSRGVRVGYSDTQYF. Based on the CDR3 plus reference TRBV2 and TRBJ2-3, the full variable domain is EPEVTQTPSHQVTQMGQEVILRCVPISNHLYFYWYRQILGQKVEFLVSFYNNEISEKSEIFDDQFSVERPDGSNFTLKIRSTKLEDSAMYFCASSRGVRVGYSDTQYFGPGTRLTVL.

The chain links TRBV7-8 to TRBJ1-5; 9 bases map to TRBD1. This CDR3 has 20 amino acids. Germline CDR1 and CDR2: SGHVS and FQNEAQ. Trimming cost V 1 base and J 0 bases; bases outside gene matches: 13. The CDR3 DNA reads as TGTGCCAGCAGCTTAGGAGCTCGGGGACAGGGCCCTTATAGCAATCAGCCCCAGCATTTT. It yields the protein CASSLGARGQGPYSNQPQHF.

The gene calls are TRBV25-1 and TRBJ1-1, with D hard to call. This CDR3 has 14 residues. Germline values: CDR1 MGHDK, CDR2 SYGVNS. Trimming took off 6 bases at V and 7 bases at J, with 18 bases between the two ends. The DNA for the CDR3 is TGTGCCAGCAGCCGAACGGGAGGCATCGATGAAGCTTTCTTT. It codes for CASSRTGGIDEAFF.

This chain uses TRBV24-1 with TRBJ1-3; TRBD1 is a possible D gene (6 bases). Germline V gene data show CDR1 as KGHDR and CDR2 as SFDVKD. With 4 bases removed from V and 3 bases from J, the gap between germline ends came to 21 bases. The CDR3 has 18 residues. DNA of the CDR3: TGTGCCACCAGTGACCCCGCAGGGGAAGGAACCGGTGGAAACACCATATATTTT. Translation gives CATSDPAGEGTGGNTIYF.

This clone was found a few times. The chain links TRBV5-1 to TRBJ2-1, with 10 bases fitting TRBD2. Germline V CDR1 and CDR2: SGHRS, YFSETQ. The CDR3 extends over 15 amino acids. Germline trimming cut 4 bases from V and 4 bases from J; bases unmatched to any gene: 5. CDR3 sequence (DNA): TGCGCCAGCAGCGGAGCGGGGGGGTCATACAATGAGCAGTTCTTC. This sequence encodes CASSGAGGSYNEQFF.

The CDR3 region has the DNA TGTGCCAGCAGCGAGGAACCAAGCGGAAATTCACCCCTCCACTTT. Translating gives CASSEEPSGNSPLHF. The genes are TRBV9 and TRBJ1-6; D ambiguous. Germline assignment: CDR1 SGDLS and CDR2 YYNGEE. The V gene lost 3 bases and the J gene lost 7 bases, with 14 bases spanning the gap. The CDR3 consists of 15 residues.

The rearrangement joins TRBV18 to TRBJ2-1; possibly TRBD1 for D (5 bases). V lost 6 bases and J lost 6, with 18 bases in between. The CDR3 has 15 amino acids. CDR1 is KGHSH and CDR2 is LQKENI in the germline V gene. In DNA form, the CDR3 reads TGTGCCAGCTCGCCAACGCAGGGTACCCCCAATGAGCAGTTCTTC. Protein: CASSPTQGTPNEQFF.

This clone came up a few times. V and J are TRBV15 and TRBJ1-4; 7 bases match TRBD1. Trimming took 5 bases from V and 7 from J; bases not matched to a gene: 4. The CDR3 is made up of 13 amino acids. The germline gives CDR1 LNHNV, CDR2 YYDKDF (reference sequence). The DNA for the CDR3 is TGTGCCACCAGCGACAGGGTTACTGAAAAACTGTTTTTT. Protein sequence: CATSDRVTEKLFF.

The CDR3 bases are TGCAGCGTTTGGGACATATGGGATAACCTAACCTGCAATCAGCCCCAGCATTTT. Its protein product is CSVWDIWDNLTCNQPQHF. The gene calls are TRBV29-1 and TRBJ1-5; D is possibly TRBD1 (6 bases). The CDR3 consists of 18 residues. Germline-derived CDR1 and CDR2 are SQVTM and ANQGSEA. V lost 5 bases and J 2 bases, leaving 25 bases between the germline ends. The full variable domain, with the rest looked up from reference TRBV29-1 and TRBJ1-5, is SAVISQKPSRDICQRGTSLTIQCQVDSQVTMMFWYRQQPGQSLTLIATANQGSEATYESGFVIDKFPISRPNLTFSTLTVSNMSPEDSSIYLCSVWDIWDNLTCNQPQHFGDGTRLSIL.

The V and J genes are TRBV7-2 and TRBJ1-1, with unresolved D. This CDR3 region has 13 residues. V was pared by 1 base and J by 4 bases, with 7 bases between. The germline V gene has CDR1 SGHTA and CDR2 FQGNSA. The CDR3 is CASSLGEATEAFF. The CDR3 DNA sequence: TGTGCCAGCAGCTTAGGGGAGGCCACTGAAGCTTTCTTT.